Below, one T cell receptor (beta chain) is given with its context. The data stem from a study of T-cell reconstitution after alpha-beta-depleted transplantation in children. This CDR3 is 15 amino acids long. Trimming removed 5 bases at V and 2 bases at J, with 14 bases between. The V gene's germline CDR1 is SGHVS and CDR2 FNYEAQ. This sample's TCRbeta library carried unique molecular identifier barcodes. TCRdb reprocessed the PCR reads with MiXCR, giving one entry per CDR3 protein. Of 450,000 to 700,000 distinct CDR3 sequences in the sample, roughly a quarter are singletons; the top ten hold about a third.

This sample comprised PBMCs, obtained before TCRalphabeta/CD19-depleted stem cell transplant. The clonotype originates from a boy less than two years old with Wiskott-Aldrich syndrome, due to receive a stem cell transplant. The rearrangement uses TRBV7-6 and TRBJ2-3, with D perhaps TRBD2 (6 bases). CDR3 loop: CASSILASDTDTQYF. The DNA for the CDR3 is TGTGCCAGCAGCATACTAGCATCCGACACAGATACGCAGTATTTT.